One and the same sample provided the 7 T cell receptor beta chains below, sequenced in a study of blood T cell repertoires in COVID-19. The assay was immunoSEQ multiplex PCR, and TCRdb's table has in-frame clones only and misses some. The data contain 90,000 or so clones, 90% of them seen just once; the ten biggest clones take up 6.7%. Sequencing was performed on peripheral blood. The receptors were sampled from a man between 18 and 35 years old with COVID-19, enrolled during active disease.

The chain has TRBV29-1 and TRBJ1-1; possible D gene TRBD1, 5 bases. This CDR3 is 14 amino acids long. Trimming cost V 1 base and J 0 bases, with 9 bases left between them. Germline values: CDR1 SQVTM, CDR2 ANQGSEA. This CDR3 is CSVEVRGMNTEAFF. As DNA, the CDR3 is TGCAGCGTTGAAGTTAGGGGTATGAACACTGAAGCTTTCTTT. Full variable domain (remainder filled in from reference TRBV29-1 and TRBJ1-1): SAVISQKPSRDICQRGTSLTIQCQVDSQVTMMFWYRQQPGQSLTLIATANQGSEATYESGFVIDKFPISRPNLTFSTLTVSNMSPEDSSIYLCSVEVRGMNTEAFFGQGTRLTVV.

The genes are TRBV6-2 or TRBV6-3 and TRBJ2-2, with TRBD2 matching over 9 bases. Unmatched junction bases numbered 9, after V lost 4 bases and J lost 6 bases. The CDR3 sequence is 16 residues long. CDR1 is MNHEY and CDR2 is SVGEGT in the germline V gene. In DNA form, the CDR3 reads TGTGCCAGCAGTTTACGAAGGCGGGAGGGCCCCGGGGAGCTGTTTTTT. Translation: CASSLRRREGPGELFF.

V is TRBV4-1 and J is TRBJ2-7, with TRBD2 matching over 12 bases. Looked up from germline, CDR1 is MGHRA and CDR2 is YSYEKL. The V gene end was trimmed by 2 bases and the J gene end by 4 bases; junction bases not matched to a gene: 9. The CDR3 contains 17 residues. Written as DNA, the CDR3 is TGCGCCAGCAGCCAACCCATTACTAGCGGGAGGATGTACGAGCAGTACTTC. It yields the protein CASSQPITSGRMYEQYF.

The V call is TRBV4-3, the J call TRBJ2-5; 14 bases are shared with TRBD2. The CDR3 runs 17 residues. After removal of 4 bases from V and 5 bases from J, the junction contained 9 bases not matched to a gene. Looked up from germline, CDR1 is LGHNA and CDR2 is YSLEER. The CDR3 nucleotides are TGCGCCAGCAGCCGAACCGGGACTAGCGGGAGTTGGGAGACCCAGTACTTC. Translated: CASSRTGTSGSWETQYF.

The rearrangement joins TRBV9 to TRBJ1-1; no reliable D call. The CDR3 length is 13 residues. Germline values: CDR1 SGDLS, CDR2 YYNGEE. The V and J ends lost 0 bases and 3 bases respectively, with 6 bases between them. The CDR3 DNA follows: TGTGCCAGCAGCGTAGGTCGGGACACTGAAGCTTTCTTT. Its protein product is CASSVGRDTEAFF.

This chain joins TRBV10-3 and TRBJ2-1; D perhaps matches TRBD1 (6 bases). Per the germline V gene, CDR1 is ENHRY and CDR2 is SYGVKD. The CDR3 runs 15 residues. With 4 bases removed from V and 0 bases from J, the gap between germline ends came to 10 bases. The CDR3 coding sequence is TGTGCCATCAGTGGCAGGGGTAGCTCCTACAATGAGCAGTTCTTC. Translated, it gives CAISGRGSSYNEQFF.

The rearrangement joins TRBV11-2 to TRBJ2-7; 7 bases are a match to TRBD1. This CDR3 has 15 residues. Germline V gene lookup returns CDR1 SGHAT and CDR2 FQNNGV. Trimming took 0 bases from V and 2 from J; bases not matched to a gene: 4. The CDR3 nucleotides are TGTGCCAGCAGCTTAGACGACAGGGCAACCTACGAGCAGTACTTC. Translation gives CASSLDDRATYEQYF. Full variable domain (rest looked up from reference TRBV11-2 and TRBJ2-7): EAGVAQSPRYKIIEKRQSVAFWCNPISGHATLYWYQQILGQGPKLLIQFQNNGVVDDSQLPKDRFSAERLKGVDSTLKIQPAKLEDSAVYLCASSLDDRATYEQYFGPGTRLTVT.